This T cell receptor (beta chain) appears in the sequencing data of a study of T cell responses to AZD1222 COVID-19 vaccine. Overall study findings and caveats: Regions left unmutated in variants are reportedly the target of nearly half of spike-specific TCRs.

Here immunoSEQ multiplex PCR was the method, and the copy in TCRdb shows in-frame clones only, minus some. Among some 120,000 clones listed, 91% were seen once. Points on this clone: Its antigen is currently unknown.

The sample was peripheral blood, taken on day 0 of AZD1222 vaccination. The TCR comes from an adult in good health.

DNA of the CDR3: TGTGCCAGCAGCTTAAGGGGAGGGGACCTTAATGAAAAACTGTTTTTT. It translates to CASSLRGGDLNEKLFF. V usage is TRBV7-6 and J usage is TRBJ1-4; D possibly corresponds to TRBD1 (5 bases). Per germline, CDR1 SGHVS and CDR2 FNYEAQ. This CDR3 is built from 16 residues. Trimming shortened V by 2 bases and J by 4 bases, and 14 bases separated the two germline ends.